The rows below give T cell receptor beta chains drawn from one sample of a study of cytomegalovirus exposure and HLA in healthy donors. Profiled with immunoSEQ multiplex PCR; TCRdb holds only in-frame clones, not every one. The data hold roughly 150,000 clones, with approximately 80% observed a single time. Material: PBMCs. These receptors came from a woman aged 40 to 50 in good health and CMV-seropositive. Each CDR3 is given with its conserved first and last residue. Fields, in order: D gene, V gene, J gene, clone size, CDR3 DNA, CDR3 protein. A D gene is named only where the DNA matches it firmly. Only part of the rows carry a size: once, few, many, or a class if the clone is expanded.

TRBD2,TRBV13,TRBJ2-7,NA,TGTGCCAGCAGTGCTAGCGGATCCTACGAGCAGTACTTC,CASSASGSYEQYF
NA,TRBV27,TRBJ1-2,NA,TGTGCCAGCAGTTTGGAGACGACGCCAAGGGGCCTTCATGGCTACACCTTC,CASSLETTPRGLHGYTF
NA,TRBV6-5,TRBJ1-2,few,TGTGCCAGCAGTTACGCCGGGGTCGCTGGGGGCTACACCTTC,CASSYAGVAGGYTF
NA,TRBV12-2,TRBJ2-7,NA,TGTGCAAGTCGCTTAGGGCGGGACAGGACCCCCTACGAGCAGTACTTC,CASRLGRDRTPYEQYF
NA,TRBV6-6,TRBJ2-1,NA,TGTGCCAGCAGCTTCAACGGGAGATCGTACAATGAGCAGTTCTTC,CASSFNGRSYNEQFF
TRBD2,TRBV30,TRBJ2-1,once,TGTGCCTGGAAACCCCTAGCGGGCCAATACAATGAGCAGTTCTTC,CAWKPLAGQYNEQFF
NA,TRBV27,TRBJ2-2,NA,TGTGCCAGCAGTTTGGGGGGCGGGGAGCTGTTTTTT,CASSLGGGELFF
TRBD1,TRBV13,TRBJ1-3,few,TGTGCCAGCAGCCACACAGGGGTAACAGGAAACACCATATATTTT,CASSHTGVTGNTIYF
NA,TRBV6-5,TRBJ1-1,NA,TGTGCCAGCAGTTGGGGGGTCAACACTGAAGCTTTCTTT,CASSWGVNTEAFF
NA,TRBV18,TRBJ1-5,NA,TGTGCCAGCTCACCCCCGGGAGCCGACGGAGGGCCCCAGCATTTT,CASSPPGADGGPQHF
TRBD1,TRBV7-9,TRBJ2-5,NA,TGTGCCAGCAGCCCGGGACAGGGAGGGGAGACCCAGTACTTC,CASSPGQGGETQYF
TRBD1,TRBV7-2,TRBJ2-2,NA,TGTGCCAGCAGCTTCCAGGGGGCTCTAACCGGGGAGCTGTTTTTT,CASSFQGALTGELFF
TRBD1,TRBV4-1,TRBJ2-7,once,TGCGCCAGCAGCCCCTTGGAACAGGGGGTGAACGAGCAGTACTTC,CASSPLEQGVNEQYF
NA,TRBV28,TRBJ2-2,NA,TGTGCCAGCAGTACCTGGCGGGCGCTCCCCGGGGAGCTGTTTTTT,CASSTWRALPGELFF
TRBD2,TRBV6-1,TRBJ2-5,NA,TGTGCCAGCAGTGAAGCGCTATCCGGGACTAGCGGGAGGTCGAGGGAGACCCAGTACTTC,CASSEALSGTSGRSRETQYF
NA,TRBV7-2,TRBJ2-7,NA,TGTGCCAGCAGCTTAGTAAGAGACGAGCAGTACTTC,CASSLVRDEQYF
TRBD2,TRBV15,TRBJ2-1,NA,TGTGCCACCAGCATGCCTAGCGGAACTTACAATGAGCAGTTCTTC,CATSMPSGTYNEQFF
TRBD1,TRBV10-3,TRBJ1-1,few,TGTGCCATCAGGACCGGGACAGGCAGGACTGAAGCTTTCTTT,CAIRTGTGRTEAFF
TRBD2,TRBV5-4,TRBJ2-3,NA,TGTGCCAGCAGCTTACTAGCGGGTTTCTCAGATACGCAGTATTTT,CASSLLAGFSDTQYF
TRBD1,TRBV5-1,TRBJ2-2,NA,TGCGCCAGCAGCCCGGGACAGGGAGGCACCGGGGAGCTGTTTTTT,CASSPGQGGTGELFF
NA,TRBV19,TRBJ1-5,NA,TGTGCCAGTGCCCTCCGGGGGGAATGGAATCAGCCCCAGCATTTT,CASALRGEWNQPQHF
NA,TRBV19,TRBJ1-1,few,TGTGCCAGTAGTATCCGGGGGGACGGGAACACTGAAGCTTTCTTT,CASSIRGDGNTEAFF
TRBD1,TRBV27,TRBJ1-5,once,TGTGCCAGCAGTCCGACAGGGGTATTGATAAGTCAGCCCCAGCATTTT,CASSPTGVLISQPQHF
NA,TRBV4-2,TRBJ1-3,NA,TGTGCCAGCAGCCAAGACCCAGGGGGAAACACCATATATTTT,CASSQDPGGNTIYF
NA,TRBV27,TRBJ2-6,NA,TGTGCCAGCAGTTCGACCGGGACTGTCTCTGGGGCCAACGTCCTGACTTTC,CASSSTGTVSGANVLTF
NA,TRBV29-1,TRBJ1-1,NA,TGCAGCGTTGAAAAGGGGGGGGAAGCTTTCTTT,CSVEKGGEAFF
TRBD2,TRBV11-2,TRBJ2-2,NA,TGTGCCAGCAGCTTTGGGACTAGCGGGAGAGAGGACACCGGGGAGCTGTTTTTT,CASSFGTSGREDTGELFF
TRBD2,TRBV28,TRBJ2-7,NA,TGTGCCATCTGCCGGGGGGGCTCTAGCTCCTACGAGCAGTACTTC,CAICRGGSSSYEQYF
NA,TRBV6-5,TRBJ1-6,NA,TGTGCCAGCAGTTTCCAGGGTTCGAATTCACCCCTCCACTTT,CASSFQGSNSPLHF
NA,TRBV2,TRBJ1-1,once,TGTGCCAGCAGTGGGACAGCGAGGAACACTGAAGCTTTCTTT,CASSGTARNTEAFF
TRBD1,TRBV5-6,TRBJ2-7,NA,TGTGCCAGCAGCTTGCCAGACGTCAGGGGGCTCTACGAGCAGTACTTC,CASSLPDVRGLYEQYF
TRBD2,TRBV5-1,TRBJ2-7,NA,TGCGCCAGCAGCTTGCCTAGCGGGAGTTACGAGCAGTACTTC,CASSLPSGSYEQYF
NA,TRBV18,TRBJ2-7,NA,TGTGCCAGCTCACCTCAACCTTCGACTGGAACCTACGAGCAGTACTTC,CASSPQPSTGTYEQYF
NA,TRBV5-1,TRBJ2-1,NA,TGCGCCAGCAGCTCGGTAGCGGCGGATGAGCAGTTCTTC,CASSSVAADEQFF
TRBD1,TRBV7-9,TRBJ1-1,NA,TGTTCCAGCAGCTTAGGGACAGCCACTGAAGCTTTCTTT,CSSSLGTATEAFF
NA,TRBV6-4,TRBJ1-5,NA,TGTGCCAGCAGTGACTCGATGGAGGGAGGTGAGCCCCAGCATTTT,CASSDSMEGGEPQHF
NA,TRBV5-1,TRBJ2-3,NA,TGCGCCAGCAGCAGAATCACAGGGTCAGATACGCAGTATTTT,CASSRITGSDTQYF
NA,TRBV7-9,TRBJ1-1,NA,TGTGCCAGCAGCTTCGGGGGGGACACTGAAGCTTTCTTT,CASSFGGDTEAFF
TRBD2,TRBV10-3,TRBJ2-1,NA,TGTGCCATCAGCTACGGGGGGAGAGAGCAGTTCTTC,CAISYGGREQFF
NA,TRBV4-1,TRBJ2-1,NA,TGCGCCAGCAGCCAAACCTTCCGTCGGGGTAACAATGAGCAGTTCTTC,CASSQTFRRGNNEQFF
TRBD1,TRBV6-1,TRBJ1-4,few,TGTGCCAGCAACCGGGACAGTCAAGAAAAACTGTTTTTT,CASNRDSQEKLFF
NA,TRBV23-1,TRBJ1-5,few,TGCGCCAGCAGGGTGGAGGATCAGCCCCAGCATTTT,CASRVEDQPQHF
NA,TRBV5-1,TRBJ1-2,NA,TGCGCCAGCAGCCTCGACAAGGACTATGGCTACACCTTC,CASSLDKDYGYTF